Listed below are T cell receptor beta chains from one sample, sequenced in a study of CD8+ T cells in alopecia areata. Profiled with immunoSEQ multiplex PCR; TCRdb holds only in-frame clones, not every one. The repertoire holds approximately 210,000 clones, with about three fifths as singletons. The sample consisted of CD4+ T cells sorted from blood, taken at week 4, from a patient treated with tofacitinib. These receptor sequences come from a human donor with alopecia areata. Both conserved end residues are part of each CDR3. The order of the fields is V gene, J gene, clone size, D gene, CDR3 DNA, CDR3 protein. D genes are given only for firm matches. A row's size may be missing; if present it is once, few, many or a size class.

TRBV18	TRBJ2-5	-	-	TGTGCCAGCTCCCGACTAGGTTCGGAGACCCAGTACTTC	CASSRLGSETQYF
TRBV29-1	TRBJ2-5	-	-	TGCAGCGTGGTGCACAGGGAATCTCCGTACTTC	CSVVHRESPYF
TRBV25-1	TRBJ1-2	-	TRBD1	TGTGCCAGCAGCCAGGGGGTTCGCCTCTCCTTC	CASSQGVRLSF
TRBV9	TRBJ2-3	once	-	TGTGCCAGCAGCGTAGAGGGCGCAGCGAGCGATACGCAGTATTTT	CASSVEGAASDTQYF
TRBV11-2	TRBJ2-5	-	-	TGTGCCAGCGTCCGAAGCCTGAAGGAGACCCAGTACTTC	CASVRSLKETQYF
TRBV29-1	TRBJ2-1	few	-	TGCAGGAGGAGGGGTGAGAATGAGCAGTTCTTC	CRRRGENEQFF
TRBV5-1	TRBJ2-3	-	TRBD2	TGCGCCAGCAGCTCCGGACTAGCGGGGGGCACCCCCCGTACAGATACGCAGTATTTT	CASSSGLAGGTPRTDTQYF
TRBV4-2	TRBJ2-1	-	TRBD1	TGTGCCAGCAGCCGGACAGGGGGCTCCTACAATGAGCAGTTCTTC	CASSRTGGSYNEQFF
TRBV28	TRBJ1-5	few	-	TGTGCCAGCAGTTTACCTCCAGGATCCCCACAGGCCCAGCATTTT	CASSLPPGSPQAQHF
TRBV10-3	TRBJ1-1	few	TRBD1	TGTGCCATCACTGGGACAGAGGGAGCTTTCTTT	CAITGTEGAFF
TRBV19	TRBJ1-6	-	-	TGTGCCAGTAGTCCCCCCGCACCACAGGGCAGGAGTTCACCCCTCCACTTT	CASSPPAPQGRSSPLHF
TRBV5-4	TRBJ2-5	few	-	TGTGCCAGCGGTTCGGGGGACCGGGTGGGGACCCAGTACTTC	CASGSGDRVGTQYF
TRBV4-1	TRBJ1-4	-	TRBD1	TGCGCCAGCAGCCAAGGGTCGGGACAGGAAAAAAGAGCTAATGAAAAACTGTTTTTT	CASSQGSGQEKRANEKLFF
TRBV7-2	TRBJ1-5	few	-	TGTGCCAGCAGCTTAGGCGTAGGGGATCAGCCCCAGCATTTT	CASSLGVGDQPQHF
TRBV2	TRBJ1-1	-	TRBD1	TGTGCCAGCAGATCGGGACAGGGGAACACTGAAGCTTTCTTT	CASRSGQGNTEAFF
TRBV29-1	TRBJ2-3	-	-	TGCAGCGTTGGTTGGGGCACAGATACGCAGTATTTT	CSVGWGTDTQYF
TRBV5-1	TRBJ2-3	-	-	TGCGCCAGCAGCCTAGGGCTAGCTACAGATACGCAGTATTTT	CASSLGLATDTQYF
TRBV7-6	TRBJ1-5	-	-	TGTGCCAGCAGCCCTCGTTCCCGCGATTACAATCAGCCCCAGCATTTT	CASSPRSRDYNQPQHF
TRBV15	TRBJ2-2	-	-	TGTGCCACCAGCAGAGATCTAGGCGGGGCCACCGGGGAGCTGTTTTTT	CATSRDLGGATGELFF
TRBV5-1	TRBJ1-5	few	TRBD1	TGCGCCAGCAGCATCGGACAGGGGGATCAGCCCCAGCATTTT	CASSIGQGDQPQHF
TRBV30	TRBJ2-5	few	-	TGTGCCTGGAGACCTTCTGGAGAGACCCAGTACTTC	CAWRPSGETQYF
TRBV30	TRBJ2-1	-	TRBD1	TGTGCCTGGAGTGTCATGGGGGACCAGACAGGGGCCTCCTACAATGAGCAGTTCTTC	CAWSVMGDQTGASYNEQFF
TRBV5-1	TRBJ1-4	few	TRBD1	TGCGCCAGCAGCGGAAGCAACAGGGGAACTAATGAAAAACTGTTTTTT	CASSGSNRGTNEKLFF
TRBV5-1	TRBJ2-5	-	TRBD1	TGCGCCAGCAGCTTGTCCAGGGGGCGCCAGGAGACCCAGTACTTC	CASSLSRGRQETQYF
TRBV7-9	TRBJ1-1	-	TRBD1	TGTGCCAGCAGCTTAGATGCGGACAGGTACACTGAAGCTTTCTTT	CASSLDADRYTEAFF
TRBV6-1	TRBJ1-1	-	-	TGTGCCAGCCAGAGGAGAGGGGACACTGAAGCTTTCTTT	CASQRRGDTEAFF
TRBV7-2	TRBJ2-5	-	TRBD2	TGTGCCAGCAGACGGACTAGCGGCGCTCAAGAGACCCAGTACTTC	CASRRTSGAQETQYF
TRBV11-2	TRBJ2-7	-	-	TGTGCCAGCAGCCAAGCCTACGAGCAGTACTTC	CASSQAYEQYF
TRBV7-2	TRBJ2-7	-	-	TGTGCCAGCAGCCCAACAGGGAGTTCCTACGAGCAGTACTTC	CASSPTGSSYEQYF
TRBV29-1	TRBJ2-3	-	-	TGCAGCGTTGTCGGGGTCACAGATACGCAGTATTTT	CSVVGVTDTQYF
TRBV28	TRBJ1-2	-	-	TGTGCCAGCAGTTTAGAGGGGTTCTATGGCTACACCTTC	CASSLEGFYGYTF
TRBV29-1	TRBJ1-1	few	TRBD1	TGCAGCACAGGGGGGCTGAGCACTGAAGCTTTCTTT	CSTGGLSTEAFF
TRBV30	TRBJ1-2	-	TRBD1	TGTGCCTGGGCAGGGGGCGGCTCTATCTATGGCTACACCTTC	CAWAGGGSIYGYTF
TRBV14	TRBJ2-3	few	-	TGTGCCAGCAGCCACTCGACCACAGATACGCAGTATTTT	CASSHSTTDTQYF
TRBV7-9	TRBJ1-6	-	-	TGTGCCAGCAGGCGCTACGGGGGGGATTCACCCCTCCACTTT	CASRRYGGDSPLHF
TRBV5-1	TRBJ2-7	-	-	TGCGCCAGCAGGACTGAACAGGGCTACGAGCAGTACTTC	CASRTEQGYEQYF
TRBV30	TRBJ1-5	-	TRBD1	TGTGCCTGGGCCAGGGGGAGGAATCAGCCCCAGCATTTT	CAWARGRNQPQHF
TRBV2	TRBJ2-7	-	-	TGTGCCAGCAGTGAAGGCGGCAGGGCGGACTACGAGCAGTACTTC	CASSEGGRADYEQYF
TRBV10-3	TRBJ1-3	few	-	TGTGCCATTTACGACTCTGGAAACACCATATATTTT	CAIYDSGNTIYF
TRBV4-3	TRBJ2-2	-	-	TGCGCCAGCAGCCCATCCCGGGCCCGGGAGCTGTTTTTT	CASSPSRARELFF
TRBV7-8	TRBJ1-4	few	TRBD1	TGTGCCAGCAGGTCGGGACAGGCCGGTGAAAAACTGTTTTTT	CASRSGQAGEKLFF